This passage covers 2 T cell receptor beta chains from one sample sequenced in a study of T cell responses to AZD1222 COVID-19 vaccine. Generated by immunoSEQ multiplex PCR, the TCRdb table keeps only in-frame clones and is missing some. The sample lists some 120,000 clones, about 88% occurring once. The sequencing used peripheral blood, collected 28 days after the second AZD1222 dose. The receptor source for this set is an adult who received the AZD1222 COVID-19 vaccine.

This clone occurred a few times. V gene TRBV20-1 combines with J gene TRBJ1-2; D possibly corresponds to TRBD1 (5 bases). The CDR3 consists of 12 residues. Trimming stripped 3 bases from V and 8 bases from J, with 13 bases between. Germline assignment: CDR1 DFQATT and CDR2 SNEGSKA (reference sequence). In DNA form, the CDR3 reads TGCAGTGCTAGTATTAGTACAGGAGGCTACACCTTC. Its protein product is CSASISTGGYTF.

The J gene is TRBJ1-1, the V gene TRBV30; no clear D. V was trimmed by 7 bases and J by 9 bases, leaving 12 bases between them. Germline V gives CDR1 GTSNPN, CDR2 SVGIG (reference sequence). The CDR3 has 10 residues. Here the CDR3 reads CASSTNKAFF. CDR3 in DNA: TGTGCCTCCTCGACAAACAAAGCTTTCTTT. The complete variable domain, with remaining parts taken from reference TRBV30 and TRBJ1-1, reads SQTIHQWPATLVQPVGSPLSLECTVEGTSNPNLYWYRQAAGRGLQLLFYSVGIGQISSEVPQNLSASRPQDRQFILSSKKLLLSDSGFYLCASSTNKAFFGQGTRLTVV.